This T cell receptor (beta chain) was observed in a study of T cell repertoires in cytomegalovirus infection. Study background: Indications of both CMV infection and matching HLA type were provided by public TCR beta signatures.

One entry per CDR3 protein results from TCRdb running MiXCR on the reads. The sample contains around 200,000 distinct CDR3 sequences, roughly 15% of which appear only once. The receptor comes from a human donor in good health (CMV status not recorded). Some clones in this sample may be carry-over from other donors' samples. The specimen was CD8+ T cells from PBMCs.

CDR3 sequence (DNA): TGTGCCAGCAGCTTGCAGGACACCAATCAGCCCCAGCATTTT. Its protein product is CASSLQDTNQPQHF. J is TRBJ1-5 and V is TRBV7-9; D is possibly TRBD1 (5 bases). CDR3 length: 14 residues. Germline CDR1 reads SEHNR; CDR2 reads FQNEAQ (reference sequence). Trimming shortened V by 3 bases and J by 3 bases, and 9 bases separated the two germline ends.